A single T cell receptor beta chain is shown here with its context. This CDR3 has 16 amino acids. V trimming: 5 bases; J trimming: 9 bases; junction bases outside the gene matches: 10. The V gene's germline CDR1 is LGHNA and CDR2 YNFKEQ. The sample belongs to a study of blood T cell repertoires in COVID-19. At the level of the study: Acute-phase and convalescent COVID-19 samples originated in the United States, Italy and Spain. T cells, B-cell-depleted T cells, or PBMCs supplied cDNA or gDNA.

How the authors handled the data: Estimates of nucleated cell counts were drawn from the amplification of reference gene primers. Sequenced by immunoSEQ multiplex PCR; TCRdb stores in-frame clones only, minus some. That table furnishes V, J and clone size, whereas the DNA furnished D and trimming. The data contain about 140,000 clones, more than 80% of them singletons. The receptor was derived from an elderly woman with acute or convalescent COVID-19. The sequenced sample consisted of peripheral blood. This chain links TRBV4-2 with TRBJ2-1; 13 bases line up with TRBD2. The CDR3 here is CASSYPTSGGAFEQFF. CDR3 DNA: TGTGCCAGCAGCTACCCTACTAGCGGGGGGGCATTTGAGCAGTTCTTC.